A selection of T cell receptor beta chains follows, all from one sample in a study of blood T cell repertoires in COVID-19. Profiled with immunoSEQ multiplex PCR; TCRdb holds only in-frame clones, not every one. Found here are some 180,000 clones, about 70% of them singletons; the top ten hold roughly 8.7%. The sequencing sample was made of peripheral blood. The source is a woman between 45 and 65 years old with active or convalescent COVID-19. The CDR3 runs from the conserved cysteine through the conserved F or W. Fields, in order: clone size, D gene, V gene, CDR3 length, J gene, CDR3 protein, CDR3 DNA. The D gene is left open where the match is weak. The size entry is marked missing in some rows and otherwise reads once, few, many or a size class.

NA	TRBD2	TRBV24-1	17	TRBJ2-1	CATSDLDRTGLANEQFF	TGTGCCACCAGTGACCTCGACAGGACGGGACTAGCAAATGAGCAGTTCTTC
NA	NA	TRBV28	14	TRBJ2-3	CASKVTVSTDTQYF	TGTGCCAGCAAGGTTACAGTAAGCACAGATACGCAGTATTTT
NA	NA	TRBV30	15	TRBJ1-3	CAWSVETVSGNTIYF	TGTGCCTGGAGTGTAGAAACGGTCTCTGGAAACACCATATATTTT
NA	TRBD2	TRBV7-2	14	TRBJ2-7	CASSPQLAGAEQYF	TGTGCCAGCAGCCCCCAACTAGCGGGGGCTGAGCAGTACTTC
NA	TRBD2	TRBV7-3	18	TRBJ2-1	CASSPRTSGRAAVNEQFF	TGTGCCAGCAGCCCCAGGACTAGCGGGAGGGCCGCGGTAAATGAGCAGTTCTTC
NA	TRBD1	TRBV18	15	TRBJ2-5	CASSARQGARETQYF	TGTGCCAGCTCAGCAAGACAGGGGGCACGTGAGACCCAGTACTTC
NA	TRBD2	TRBV7-9	15	TRBJ2-5	CASSPGLAPEETQYF	TGTGCCAGCAGCCCCGGACTAGCTCCTGAAGAGACCCAGTACTTC
NA	NA	TRBV2	14	TRBJ1-1	CASRADRMNTEAFF	TGTGCCAGCAGAGCCGACAGGATGAACACTGAAGCTTTCTTT
NA	TRBD1	TRBV5-4	14	TRBJ2-5	CASSTGTGQETQYF	TGTGCCAGCAGCACCGGGACAGGCCAAGAGACCCAGTACTTC
NA	NA	TRBV24-1	14	TRBJ2-2	CATSVTGSGGELFF	TGTGCCACCAGTGTAACAGGGAGCGGCGGGGAGCTGTTTTTT
NA	TRBD1	TRBV7-9	13	TRBJ2-7	CAAGTGGAYEQYF	TGTGCCGCGGGGACAGGGGGCGCCTACGAGCAGTACTTC
NA	NA	TRBV18	13	TRBJ2-7	CASSPINSYEQYF	TGTGCCAGCTCACCAATAAACAGCTACGAGCAGTACTTC
NA	NA	TRBV5-5	13	TRBJ1-1	CASSVSQGTEAFF	TGTGCCAGCAGCGTTTCTCAGGGGACTGAAGCTTTCTTT
NA	NA	TRBV4-2	14	TRBJ1-2	CASSQGVRNYGYTF	TGTGCCAGCAGCCAAGGTGTGCGGAACTATGGCTACACCTTC
NA	TRBD1	TRBV4-2	15	TRBJ1-4	CASSPRTGADEKLFF	TGTGCCAGCAGCCCGCGGACAGGGGCAGATGAAAAACTGTTTTTT
NA	TRBD1	TRBV9	15	TRBJ2-1	CASSVGTGWGDEQFF	TGTGCCAGCAGCGTAGGGACAGGGTGGGGGGATGAGCAGTTCTTC
NA	NA	TRBV2	12	TRBJ2-7	CASMSSSYEQYF	TGTGCCAGCATGTCTAGCTCCTACGAGCAGTACTTC
NA	TRBD1	TRBV5-6	15	TRBJ2-7	CASSLVWTGVGEQYF	TGTGCCAGCAGCTTGGTCTGGACAGGGGTAGGGGAGCAGTACTTC
few	TRBD2	TRBV27	18	TRBJ2-2	CASSLDVWTSGRSGELFF	TGTGCCAGCAGTTTGGACGTTTGGACTAGCGGGAGATCCGGGGAGCTGTTTTTT
NA	NA	TRBV6-1	16	TRBJ1-1	CASSEGELAFWTEAFF	TGTGCCAGCAGTGAAGGGGAGTTGGCATTTTGGACTGAAGCTTTCTTT
NA	NA	TRBV29-1	14	TRBJ1-4	CSVEGGDVGEKLFF	TGCAGCGTTGAAGGGGGCGACGTGGGGGAAAAACTGTTTTTT
NA	TRBD2	TRBV4-2	19	TRBJ2-3	CASSQLRGGMAESTDTQYF	TGTGCCAGCAGCCAACTCCGGGGGGGGATGGCGGAATCCACAGATACGCAGTATTTT
NA	TRBD2	TRBV28	14	TRBJ2-7	CASSSRDYPYEQYF	TGTGCCAGCAGTTCCCGGGACTACCCCTACGAGCAGTACTTC
NA	TRBD2	TRBV5-4	17	TRBJ2-5	CASSPGGEGGLQETQYF	TGTGCCAGCAGCCCGGGGGGGGAGGGAGGACTTCAAGAGACCCAGTACTTC
NA	NA	TRBV4-2	15	TRBJ1-5	CASSQGGQNNQPQHF	TGTGCCAGCAGCCAAGGAGGGCAGAACAATCAGCCCCAGCATTTT
NA	TRBD2	TRBV2	15	TRBJ2-1	CASSELAGGPNEQFF	TGTGCCAGCAGTGAACTAGCGGGAGGTCCCAATGAGCAGTTCTTC
few	NA	TRBV10-1	23	TRBJ1-4	CASSEFGSQTLETRRRTNEKLFF	TGCGCCAGCAGTGAGTTTGGATCCCAGACCCTAGAAACCCGAAGGAGGACTAATGAAAAACTGTTTTTT
NA	TRBD2	TRBV7-2	17	TRBJ2-3	CASSLSASGERTDTQYF	TGTGCCAGCAGCTTATCGGCTAGCGGGGAGCGCACAGATACGCAGTATTTT
NA	NA	TRBV30	14	TRBJ1-4	CAWRAGGVGEKLFF	TGTGCCTGGAGGGCCGGGGGGGTAGGAGAAAAACTGTTTTTT
NA	NA	TRBV30	14	TRBJ1-2	CAWSVREPLYGYTF	TGTGCCTGGAGTGTACGGGAGCCCCTATATGGCTACACCTTC
NA	NA	TRBV7-9	13	TRBJ2-7	CASSDSVTREQYF	TGTGCCAGCAGCGACAGCGTTACTCGGGAGCAGTACTTC
NA	NA	TRBV20-1	11	TRBJ2-3	CSARDRDTQYF	TGCAGTGCTAGAGACAGGGATACGCAGTATTTT
few	TRBD2	TRBV9	17	TRBJ2-5	CASSAPTSGIRWETQYF	TGTGCCAGCAGCGCCCCGACTAGCGGGATAAGGTGGGAGACCCAGTACTTC
NA	TRBD1	TRBV6-5	15	TRBJ2-1	CASRTSGTGGDEQFF	TGTGCCAGCAGGACCTCCGGGACAGGGGGGGATGAGCAGTTCTTC
few	TRBD2	TRBV19	14	TRBJ2-1	CASRTSGSVNEQFF	TGTGCCAGTCGGACTAGCGGGAGTGTCAATGAGCAGTTCTTC
NA	NA	TRBV18	15	TRBJ1-3	CASSPSGSSGNTIYF	TGTGCCAGCTCACCCTCAGGAAGCTCTGGAAACACCATATATTTT
NA	NA	TRBV28	16	TRBJ1-1	CASSPRGSEPNTEAFF	TGTGCCAGCAGTCCCCGGGGGTCTGAGCCGAACACTGAAGCTTTCTTT
few	NA	TRBV20-1	10	TRBJ1-2	CSATRDGYTF	TGCAGTGCTACCCGGGATGGCTACACCTTC
NA	NA	TRBV4-3	13	TRBJ2-5	CASSQSGGETQYF	TGCGCCAGCAGCCAATCAGGGGGGGAGACCCAGTACTTC
NA	TRBD2	TRBV5-8	17	TRBJ2-3	CASSLALLAGGTDTQYF	TGTGCCAGCAGCTTGGCCTTACTAGCGGGGGGAACAGATACGCAGTATTTT
NA	NA	TRBV11-3	15	TRBJ2-3	CASSLGQGGADTQYF	TGTGCCAGCAGCTTAGGTCAGGGTGGGGCAGATACGCAGTATTTT
NA	NA	TRBV5-4	17	TRBJ2-7	CASSPRGGRESFYEQYF	TGTGCCAGCAGCCCAAGGGGGGGGCGGGAGAGTTTCTACGAGCAGTACTTC
NA	NA	TRBV6-6	14	TRBJ1-6	CASSKQGDNSPLHF	TGTGCCAGCAGTAAACAGGGTGATAATTCACCCCTCCACTTT
many	TRBD1	TRBV30	15	TRBJ1-3	CAWRRDRGGGNTIYF	TGTGCCTGGAGGCGGGACAGGGGTGGCGGAAACACCATATATTTT
NA	TRBD2	TRBV24-1	14	TRBJ2-7	CATSVSGNRDEQYF	TGTGCCACCAGTGTGAGCGGGAACCGGGACGAGCAGTACTTC
few	TRBD2	TRBV6-6	15	TRBJ2-1	CASSQGLAGGSEQFF	TGTGCCAGCAGTCAAGGACTAGCGGGAGGTAGTGAGCAGTTCTTC
NA	NA	TRBV21-1	16	TRBJ2-3	CASSKVRTGRSDTQYF	TGTGCCAGCAGCAAAGTGAGGACAGGGAGGTCAGATACGCAGTATTTT
few	TRBD1	TRBV30	17	TRBJ1-6	CAWSRGDRGQGNSPLHF	TGTGCCTGGTCTCGCGGGGACAGGGGGCAAGGGAATTCACCCCTCCACTTT
NA	NA	TRBV5-8	14	TRBJ1-2	CASSAGRGNYGYTF	TGTGCCAGCAGCGCAGGGAGGGGTAACTATGGCTACACCTTC
NA	NA	TRBV18	13	TRBJ1-1	CASSQRGDTEAFF	TGTGCCAGCTCACAAAGGGGTGACACTGAAGCTTTCTTT
NA	TRBD2	TRBV30	13	TRBJ2-1	CAYSGTSLNEQFF	TGTGCCTACTCAGGGACTAGCCTAAATGAGCAGTTCTTC
NA	NA	TRBV12-3/TRBV12-4	11	TRBJ2-1	CASTLANEQFF	TGTGCCAGCACTCTCGCGAATGAGCAGTTCTTC
once	TRBD1	TRBV28	13	TRBJ1-1	CASSLADRGRAFF	TGTGCCAGCAGTTTGGCGGACAGGGGGCGAGCTTTCTTT
NA	NA	TRBV19	12	TRBJ1-1	CASGRGNTEAFF	TGTGCCAGTGGAAGGGGGAACACTGAAGCTTTCTTT